This is a list of T cell receptor beta chains from one sample in a study of blood T cell repertoires in COVID-19. Libraries were prepared by immunoSEQ multiplex PCR; TCRdb keeps only in-frame clonotypes and omits some of them. The table includes about 40,000 clones, about 86% detected once. Sequenced input: peripheral blood. Source of these receptors: a man between 45 and 60 years old in a cohort sampled during active COVID-19. Each CDR3 is given with its conserved first and last residue. D genes are given only for firm matches. The listing skips clone size in some rows; elsewhere it reads once, few, many or a size class.

D gene	clone size	V gene	J gene	CDR3 length	CDR3 protein	CDR3 DNA
TRBD2	.	TRBV5-1	TRBJ2-5	13	CASSPRGGETQYF	TGCGCCAGCAGCCCTCGGGGGGGGGAGACCCAGTACTTC
.	.	TRBV12-3/TRBV12-4	TRBJ2-2	11	CATSNTGELFF	TGTGCCACCTCGAACACCGGGGAGCTGTTTTTT
TRBD2	.	TRBV6-5	TRBJ2-5	15	CASRAAGGLIETQYF	TGTGCCAGCAGGGCGGCGGGGGGGCTTATTGAGACCCAGTACTTC
.	.	TRBV7-9	TRBJ2-5	16	CASSLDSGLVWETQYF	TGTGCCAGCAGCTTAGACAGTGGATTGGTCTGGGAGACCCAGTACTTC
TRBD1	.	TRBV10-3	TRBJ1-1	14	CAISSPGTGIEAFF	TGTGCCATCAGCTCACCCGGGACAGGCATTGAAGCTTTCTTT
TRBD1	.	TRBV4-2	TRBJ2-1	16	CASSPQGDRGRNEQFF	TGTGCCAGCAGCCCCCAAGGTGACAGGGGGCGCAATGAGCAGTTCTTC
.	.	TRBV5-1	TRBJ1-1	14	CASSPVGQWLEAFF	TGCGCCAGCAGCCCGGTCGGACAGTGGTTAGAAGCTTTCTTT
TRBD2	once	TRBV4-3	TRBJ2-3	16	CASSQESGGAPDTQYF	TGCGCCAGCAGCCAAGAAAGCGGGGGGGCCCCAGATACGCAGTATTTT
TRBD1	.	TRBV27	TRBJ1-4	17	CASSPLPGQGWREKLFF	TGTGCCAGCAGTCCCCTCCCGGGACAGGGTTGGCGGGAAAAACTGTTTTTT
.	.	TRBV30	TRBJ2-7	15	CAWSVALGGLYEQYF	TGTGCCTGGAGTGTCGCCCTAGGAGGTCTGTACGAGCAGTACTTC
TRBD1	.	TRBV10-3	TRBJ2-5	13	CAISLTGQETQYF	TGTGCCATCAGTCTGACAGGGCAGGAGACCCAGTACTTC
.	.	TRBV11-1	TRBJ2-1	12	CASSLLVFEQFF	TGTGCCAGCAGCTTATTAGTCTTTGAGCAGTTCTTC
.	.	TRBV2	TRBJ2-5	14	CASSTGERQETQYF	TGTGCCAGCTCCACGGGAGAACGGCAAGAGACCCAGTACTTC
TRBD1	.	TRBV9	TRBJ2-1	15	CASSVRTGPDNEQFF	TGTGCCAGCAGCGTACGGACAGGGCCTGACAATGAGCAGTTCTTC
.	once	TRBV4-3	TRBJ1-2	14	CASSQERGIYGYTF	TGCGCCAGCAGCCAAGAGCGGGGTATCTATGGCTACACCTTC
.	.	TRBV18	TRBJ2-7	14	CASSPGAGYYEQYF	TGTGCCAGCTCACCAGGAGCAGGGTACTACGAGCAGTACTTC
TRBD2	.	TRBV5-1	TRBJ2-1	15	CATSTSGPSYNEQFF	TGCGCCACCTCGACTAGCGGGCCCTCCTACAATGAGCAGTTCTTC
TRBD2	.	TRBV19	TRBJ2-3	16	CASRPPSGRETDTQYF	TGTGCCAGTAGACCTCCTAGCGGGAGAGAAACAGATACGCAGTATTTT
.	.	TRBV6-5	TRBJ2-3	15	CASAQGRAVTDTQYF	TGTGCCAGCGCTCAGGGGAGGGCGGTAACAGATACGCAGTATTTT
.	.	TRBV7-3	TRBJ2-3	13	CASSPGIGDTQYF	TGTGCCAGCAGCCCGGGTATTGGGGATACGCAGTATTTT
TRBD1	.	TRBV3-1/TRBV3-2	TRBJ2-2	19	CASSQRMTGKEDRTGELFF	TGTGCCAGCAGTCAAAGGATGACAGGGAAAGAAGATCGCACCGGGGAGCTGTTTTTT
.	.	TRBV27	TRBJ1-5	15	CASSLSPNPGQPQHF	TGTGCCAGCAGTTTAAGTCCCAACCCGGGTCAGCCCCAGCATTTT
TRBD1	.	TRBV7-2	TRBJ1-6	14	CASSFEGAVSPLHF	TGTGCCAGCAGCTTCGAGGGGGCTGTGTCACCCCTCCACTTT
TRBD1	.	TRBV7-3	TRBJ2-2	15	CASSSSAGGGGELFF	TGTGCCAGCAGCTCGAGCGCAGGGGGTGGAGGGGAGCTGTTTTTT
TRBD2	.	TRBV3-1/TRBV3-2	TRBJ2-5	15	CASSHSGGAEETQYF	TGTGCCAGCAGCCATAGCGGGGGGGCAGAAGAGACCCAGTACTTC
.	.	TRBV7-8	TRBJ1-5	15	CASSLEGVGDQPQHF	TGTGCCAGCAGCTTAGAGGGCGTGGGAGATCAGCCCCAGCATTTT